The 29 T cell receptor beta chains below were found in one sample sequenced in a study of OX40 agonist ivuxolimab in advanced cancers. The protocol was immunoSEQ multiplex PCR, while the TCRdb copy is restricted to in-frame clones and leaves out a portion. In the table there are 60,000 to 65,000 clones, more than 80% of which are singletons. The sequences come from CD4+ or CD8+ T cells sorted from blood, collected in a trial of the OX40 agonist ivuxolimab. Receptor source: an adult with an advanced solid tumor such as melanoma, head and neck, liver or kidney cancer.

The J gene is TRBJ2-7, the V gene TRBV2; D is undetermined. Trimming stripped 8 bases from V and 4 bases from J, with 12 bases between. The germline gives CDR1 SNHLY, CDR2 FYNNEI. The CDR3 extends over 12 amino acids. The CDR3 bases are TGTGCCAGCTCCCCCGCCCATTACGAGCAGTACTTC. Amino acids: CASSPAHYEQYF.

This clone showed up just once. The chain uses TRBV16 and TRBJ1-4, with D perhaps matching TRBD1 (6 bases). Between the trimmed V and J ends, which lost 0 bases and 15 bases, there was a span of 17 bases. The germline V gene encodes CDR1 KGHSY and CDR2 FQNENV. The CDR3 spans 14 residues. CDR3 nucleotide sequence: TGTGCCAGCAGCCAATCAGGGGGAGGCGAATTGGTGTTTTTT. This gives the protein CASSQSGGGELVFF.

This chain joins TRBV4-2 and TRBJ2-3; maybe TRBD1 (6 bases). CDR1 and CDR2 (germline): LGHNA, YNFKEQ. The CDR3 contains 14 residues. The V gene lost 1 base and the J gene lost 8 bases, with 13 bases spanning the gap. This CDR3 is CASSQGYLRGTQYF. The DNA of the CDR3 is TGTGCCAGCAGCCAAGGTTATCTCAGGGGTACGCAGTATTTT.

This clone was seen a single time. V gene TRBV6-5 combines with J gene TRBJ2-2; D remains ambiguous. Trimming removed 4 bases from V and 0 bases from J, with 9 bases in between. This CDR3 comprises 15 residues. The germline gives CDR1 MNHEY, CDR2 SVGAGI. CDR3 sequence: CASSSGRANTGELFF. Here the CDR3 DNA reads TGTGCCAGCAGTTCCGGACGGGCGAACACCGGGGAGCTGTTTTTT.

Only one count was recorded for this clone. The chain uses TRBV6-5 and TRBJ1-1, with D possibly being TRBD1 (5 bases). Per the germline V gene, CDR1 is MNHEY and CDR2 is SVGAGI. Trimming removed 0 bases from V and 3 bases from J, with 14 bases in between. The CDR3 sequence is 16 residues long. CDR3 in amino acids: CASSYSVRVGDTEAFF. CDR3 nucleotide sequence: TGTGCCAGCAGTTACTCTGTCAGGGTCGGAGACACTGAAGCTTTCTTT.

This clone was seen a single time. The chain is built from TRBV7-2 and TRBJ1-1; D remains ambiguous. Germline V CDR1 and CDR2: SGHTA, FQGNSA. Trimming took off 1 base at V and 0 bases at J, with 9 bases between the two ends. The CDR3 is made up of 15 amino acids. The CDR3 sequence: CASSLDRPLNTEAFF. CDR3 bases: TGTGCCAGCAGCTTAGATAGGCCCCTGAACACTGAAGCTTTCTTT.

The CDR3 here is CASSPGTRYTEAFF. The CDR3 DNA reads TGTGCCAGCAGCCCCGGGACCCGGTACACTGAAGCTTTCTTT. The chain couples TRBV7-3 to TRBJ1-1, with a possible D match to TRBD1 (5 bases). The CDR3 is 14 residues long. The germline V gene encodes CDR1 SGHTA and CDR2 FQGTGA. The V end lost 5 bases, the J end lost 3 bases, and 13 bases lay between the germline ends.

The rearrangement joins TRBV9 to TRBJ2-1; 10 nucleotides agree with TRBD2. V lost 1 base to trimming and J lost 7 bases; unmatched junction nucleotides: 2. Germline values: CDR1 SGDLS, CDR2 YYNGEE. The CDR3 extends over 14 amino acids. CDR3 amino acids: CASSVTSGTNEQFF. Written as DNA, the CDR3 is TGTGCCAGCAGCGTAACTAGCGGGACGAATGAGCAGTTCTTC.

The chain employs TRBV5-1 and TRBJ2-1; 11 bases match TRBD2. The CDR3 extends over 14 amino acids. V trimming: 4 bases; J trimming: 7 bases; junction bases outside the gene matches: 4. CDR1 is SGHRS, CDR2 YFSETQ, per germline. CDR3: CASSVGLAVNEQFF. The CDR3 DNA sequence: TGCGCCAGCAGCGTGGGACTAGCGGTAAATGAGCAGTTCTTC. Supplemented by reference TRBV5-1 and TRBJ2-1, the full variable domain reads KAGVTQTPRYLIKTRGQQVTLSCSPISGHRSVSWYQQTPGQGLQFLFEYFSETQRNKGNFPGRFSGRQFSNSRSEMNVSTLELGDSALYLCASSVGLAVNEQFFGPGTRLTVL.

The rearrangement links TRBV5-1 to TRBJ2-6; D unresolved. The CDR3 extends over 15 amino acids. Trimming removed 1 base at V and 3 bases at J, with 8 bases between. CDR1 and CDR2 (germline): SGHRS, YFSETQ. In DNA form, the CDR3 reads TGCGCCAGCAGCTTGACAGTGAGTGGGGCCAACGTCCTGACTTTC. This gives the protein CASSLTVSGANVLTF.

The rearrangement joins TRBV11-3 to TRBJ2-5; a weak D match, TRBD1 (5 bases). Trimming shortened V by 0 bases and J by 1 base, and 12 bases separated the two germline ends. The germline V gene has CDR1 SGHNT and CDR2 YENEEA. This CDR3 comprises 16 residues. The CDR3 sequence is CASSLDLWGRQETQYF. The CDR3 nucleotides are TGTGCCAGCAGCTTAGATCTATGGGGCCGCCAAGAGACCCAGTACTTC.

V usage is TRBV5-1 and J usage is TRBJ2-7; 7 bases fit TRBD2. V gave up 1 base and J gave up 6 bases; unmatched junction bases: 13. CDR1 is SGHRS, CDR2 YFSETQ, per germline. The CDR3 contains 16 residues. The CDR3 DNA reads TGCGCCAGCAGCTTGATAAGGGCAGGGAGGGAGTGCGAGCAGTACGTC. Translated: CASSLIRAGRECEQYV.

This chain's CDR3 is CASSAGPGASADTQYF. CDR3 DNA: TGTGCCAGCAGCGCGGGCCCGGGCGCCTCCGCCGATACGCAGTATTTT. The rearrangement uses TRBV9 and TRBJ2-3, with D uncertain. Germline V gene data show CDR1 as SGDLS and CDR2 as YYNGEE. This CDR3 has 16 residues. V was shortened by 3 bases and J by 6 bases, with 20 bases between the two germline ends.

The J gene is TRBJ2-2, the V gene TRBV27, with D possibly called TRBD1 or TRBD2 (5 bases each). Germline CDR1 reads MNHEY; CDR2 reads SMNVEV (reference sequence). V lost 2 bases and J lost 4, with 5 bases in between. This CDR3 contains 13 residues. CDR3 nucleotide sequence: TGTGCCAGCAGTTTAGGGGGCACCGGGGAGCTGTTTTTT. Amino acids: CASSLGGTGELFF.

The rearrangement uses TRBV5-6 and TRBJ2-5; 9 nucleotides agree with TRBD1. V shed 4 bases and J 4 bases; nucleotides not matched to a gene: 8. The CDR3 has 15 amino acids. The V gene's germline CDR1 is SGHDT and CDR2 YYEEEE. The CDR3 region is CASSRDRGETETQYF. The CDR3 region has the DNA TGTGCCAGCAGCCGCGACAGGGGGGAGACAGAGACCCAGTACTTC.

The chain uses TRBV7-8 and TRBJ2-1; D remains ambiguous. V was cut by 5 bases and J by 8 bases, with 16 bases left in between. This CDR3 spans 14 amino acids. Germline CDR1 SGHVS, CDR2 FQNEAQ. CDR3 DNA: TGTGCCAGCAGCACCGGGTTGGGCATAGATGAGCAGTTCTTC. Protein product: CASSTGLGIDEQFF.

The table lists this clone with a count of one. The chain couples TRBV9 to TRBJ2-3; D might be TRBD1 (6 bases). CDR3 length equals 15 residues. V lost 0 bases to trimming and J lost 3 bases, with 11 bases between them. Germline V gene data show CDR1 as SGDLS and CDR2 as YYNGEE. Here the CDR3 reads CASSVGSRGTDTQYF. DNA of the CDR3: TGTGCCAGCAGCGTAGGAAGCAGGGGAACAGATACGCAGTATTTT.

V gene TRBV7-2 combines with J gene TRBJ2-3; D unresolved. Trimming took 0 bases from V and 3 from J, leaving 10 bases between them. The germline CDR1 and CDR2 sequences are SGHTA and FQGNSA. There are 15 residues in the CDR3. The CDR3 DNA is TGTGCCAGCAGCTTAGCGTCAGTTTATACAGATACGCAGTATTTT. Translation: CASSLASVYTDTQYF.

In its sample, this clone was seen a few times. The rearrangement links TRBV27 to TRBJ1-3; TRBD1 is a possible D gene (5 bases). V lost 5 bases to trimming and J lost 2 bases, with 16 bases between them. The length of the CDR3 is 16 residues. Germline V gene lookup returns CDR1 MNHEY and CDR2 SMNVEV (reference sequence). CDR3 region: CASSQTGPWAGNTIYF. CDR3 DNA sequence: TGTGCCAGCAGTCAGACGGGACCTTGGGCTGGAAACACCATATATTTT.

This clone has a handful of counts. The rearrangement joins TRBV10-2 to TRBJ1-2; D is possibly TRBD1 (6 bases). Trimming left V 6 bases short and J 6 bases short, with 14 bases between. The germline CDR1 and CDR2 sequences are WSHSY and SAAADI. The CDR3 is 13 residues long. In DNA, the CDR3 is TGCGCCAGCAGCATAACAGGGAGGGATGGCTACACCTTC. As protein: CASSITGRDGYTF.

The CDR3 is CASSLALADNNEQFF. The CDR3 DNA follows: TGTGCCAGCAGTTTAGCACTAGCGGATAACAATGAGCAGTTCTTC. The rearrangement links TRBV27 to TRBJ2-1, with 8 bases aligning to TRBD2. This CDR3 region has 15 residues. Losses at the gene ends were 2 bases for V and 5 bases for J; bases not matched to a gene: 5. CDR1 MNHEY and CDR2 SMNVEV come from the germline V gene (reference sequence).

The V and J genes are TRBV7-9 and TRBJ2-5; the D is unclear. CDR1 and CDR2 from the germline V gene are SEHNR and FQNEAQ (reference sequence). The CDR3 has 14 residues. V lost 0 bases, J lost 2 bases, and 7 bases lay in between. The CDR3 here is CASSLAREQETQYF. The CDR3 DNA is TGTGCCAGCAGCTTAGCGCGTGAGCAAGAGACCCAGTACTTC.

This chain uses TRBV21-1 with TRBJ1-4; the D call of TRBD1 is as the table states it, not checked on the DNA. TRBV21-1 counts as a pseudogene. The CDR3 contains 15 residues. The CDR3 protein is CASSTGQGAYEKLFF. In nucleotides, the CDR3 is TGTGCCAGCAGCACTGGACAGGGGGCTTATGAAAAACTGTTTTTT.

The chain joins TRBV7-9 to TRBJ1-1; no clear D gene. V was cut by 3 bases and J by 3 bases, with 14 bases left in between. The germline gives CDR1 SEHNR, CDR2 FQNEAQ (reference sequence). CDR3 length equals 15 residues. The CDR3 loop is CASSLYQNLDTEAFF. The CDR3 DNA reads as TGTGCCAGCAGCTTGTATCAGAACCTCGACACTGAAGCTTTCTTT.

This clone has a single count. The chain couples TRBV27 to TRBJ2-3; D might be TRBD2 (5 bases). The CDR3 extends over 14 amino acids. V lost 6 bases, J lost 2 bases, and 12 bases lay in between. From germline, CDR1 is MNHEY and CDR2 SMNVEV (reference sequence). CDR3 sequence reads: CASRVGGSTDTQYF. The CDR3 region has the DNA TGTGCCAGCAGAGTTGGCGGGTCCACAGATACGCAGTATTTT.

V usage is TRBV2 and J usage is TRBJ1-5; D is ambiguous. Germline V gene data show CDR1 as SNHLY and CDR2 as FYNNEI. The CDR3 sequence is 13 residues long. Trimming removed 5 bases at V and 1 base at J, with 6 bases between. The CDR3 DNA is TGTGCCAGCAGTTCCGAAAGCAATCAGCCCCAGCATTTT. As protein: CASSSESNQPQHF. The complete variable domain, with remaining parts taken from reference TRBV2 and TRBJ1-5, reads EPEVTQTPSHQVTQMGQEVILRCVPISNHLYFYWYRQILGQKVEFLVSFYNNEISEKSEIFDDQFSVERPDGSNFTLKIRSTKLEDSAMYFCASSSESNQPQHFGDGTRLSIL.

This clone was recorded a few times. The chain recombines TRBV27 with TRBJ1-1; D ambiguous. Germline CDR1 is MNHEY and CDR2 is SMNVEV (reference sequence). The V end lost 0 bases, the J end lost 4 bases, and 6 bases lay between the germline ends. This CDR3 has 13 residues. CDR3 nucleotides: TGTGCCAGCAGTTTATCAAGGGCCACTGAAGCTTTCTTT. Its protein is CASSLSRATEAFF.

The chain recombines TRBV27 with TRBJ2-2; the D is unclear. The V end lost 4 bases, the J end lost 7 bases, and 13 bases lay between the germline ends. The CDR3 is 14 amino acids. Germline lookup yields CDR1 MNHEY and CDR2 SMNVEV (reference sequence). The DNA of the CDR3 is TGTGCCAGCAGTTACCTCGGTCTGGGCGGGGAGCTGTTTTTT. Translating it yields CASSYLGLGGELFF.

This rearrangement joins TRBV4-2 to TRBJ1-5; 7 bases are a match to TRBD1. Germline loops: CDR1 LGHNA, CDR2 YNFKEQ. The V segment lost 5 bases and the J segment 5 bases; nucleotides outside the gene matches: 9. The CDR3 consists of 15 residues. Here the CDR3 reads CASSLESRGDQPQHF. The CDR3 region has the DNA TGTGCCAGCAGCTTGGAGTCCAGGGGGGATCAGCCCCAGCATTTT.